This T cell receptor (beta chain) was captured in a study of blood T cell repertoires in COVID-19. Study overall: From T cells, B-cell-depleted T cells, or PBMCs came the material, which was cDNA or gDNA.

The CDR3 covers 15 residues. Germline V gene data show CDR1 as SGHVS and CDR2 as FNYEAQ. The germline V and J ends were trimmed by 5 bases and 3 bases, with 14 bases remaining between them. Per the study methods: Cell counts per sample came from amplifying reference gene primers. Produced via immunoSEQ multiplex PCR; TCRdb's table is partial and in-frame only. V and J calls and clone size are those listed in that table; D and trimming were worked out from the DNA. The profile shows roughly 140,000 clones, 81% of them singletons. The sequence was collected from a human donor with acute or convalescent COVID-19. The donor label of this sample is uncertain. Specimen: peripheral blood. The chain links TRBV7-6 to TRBJ1-3, with D unresolved. CDR3 residues: CASSLGPGGGNTIYF. Here the CDR3 DNA reads TGTGCCAGCAGCCTCGGCCCAGGAGGTGGAAACACCATATATTTT.